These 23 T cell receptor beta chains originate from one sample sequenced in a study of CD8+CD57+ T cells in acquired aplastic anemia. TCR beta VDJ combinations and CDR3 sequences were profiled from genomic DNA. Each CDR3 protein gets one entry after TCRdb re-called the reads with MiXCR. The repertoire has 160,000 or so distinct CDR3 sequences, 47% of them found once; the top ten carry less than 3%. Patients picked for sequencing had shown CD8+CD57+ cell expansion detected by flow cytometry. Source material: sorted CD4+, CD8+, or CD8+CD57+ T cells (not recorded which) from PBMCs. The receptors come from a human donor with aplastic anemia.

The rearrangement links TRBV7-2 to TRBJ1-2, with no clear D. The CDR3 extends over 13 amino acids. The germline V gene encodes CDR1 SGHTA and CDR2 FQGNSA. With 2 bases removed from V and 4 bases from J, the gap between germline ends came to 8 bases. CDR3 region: CASSLLDTYGYTF. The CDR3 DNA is TGTGCCAGCAGCTTACTTGACACCTATGGCTACACCTTC. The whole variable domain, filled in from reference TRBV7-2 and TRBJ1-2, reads GAGVSQSPSNKVTEKGKDVELRCDPISGHTALYWYRQSLGQGLEFLIYFQGNSAPDKSGLPSDRFSAERTGGSVSTLTIQRTQQEDSAVYLCASSLLDTYGYTFGSGTRLTVV.

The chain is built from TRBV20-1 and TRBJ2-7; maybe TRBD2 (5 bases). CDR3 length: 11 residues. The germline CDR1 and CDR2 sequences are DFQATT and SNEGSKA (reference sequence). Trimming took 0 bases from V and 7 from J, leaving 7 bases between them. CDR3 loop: CSARELEEQYF. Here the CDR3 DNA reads TGCAGTGCTAGAGAACTAGAGGAGCAGTACTTC.

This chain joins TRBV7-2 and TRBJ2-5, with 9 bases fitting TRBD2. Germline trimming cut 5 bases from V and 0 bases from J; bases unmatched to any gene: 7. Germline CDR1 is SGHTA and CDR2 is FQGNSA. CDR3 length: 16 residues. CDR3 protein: CASSQGLAGYQETQYF. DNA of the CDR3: TGTGCCAGCAGCCAAGGCCTAGCGGGGTACCAAGAGACCCAGTACTTC. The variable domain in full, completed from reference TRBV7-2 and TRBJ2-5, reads GAGVSQSPSNKVTEKGKDVELRCDPISGHTALYWYRQSLGQGLEFLIYFQGNSAPDKSGLPSDRFSAERTGGSVSTLTIQRTQQEDSAVYLCASSQGLAGYQETQYFGPGTRLLVL.

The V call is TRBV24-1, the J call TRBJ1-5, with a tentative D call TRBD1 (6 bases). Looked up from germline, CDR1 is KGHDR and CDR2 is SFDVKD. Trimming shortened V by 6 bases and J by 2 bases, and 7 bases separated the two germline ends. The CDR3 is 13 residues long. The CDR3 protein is CATSWTGNQPQHF. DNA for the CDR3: TGTGCCACCAGTTGGACAGGCAATCAGCCCCAGCATTTT.

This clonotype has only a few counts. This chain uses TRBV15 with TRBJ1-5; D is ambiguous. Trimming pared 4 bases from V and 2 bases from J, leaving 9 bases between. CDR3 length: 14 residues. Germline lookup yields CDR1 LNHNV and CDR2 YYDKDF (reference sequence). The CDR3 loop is CATSTIYGNQPQHF. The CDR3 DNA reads TGTGCCACCAGCACTATTTACGGCAATCAGCCCCAGCATTTT.

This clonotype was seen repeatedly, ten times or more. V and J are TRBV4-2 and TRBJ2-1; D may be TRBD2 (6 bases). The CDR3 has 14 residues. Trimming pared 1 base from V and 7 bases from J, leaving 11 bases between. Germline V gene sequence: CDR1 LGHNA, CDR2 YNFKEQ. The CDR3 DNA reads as TGTGCCAGCAGCCAAGCGGGAGTGGTAAATGAGCAGTTCTTC. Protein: CASSQAGVVNEQFF.

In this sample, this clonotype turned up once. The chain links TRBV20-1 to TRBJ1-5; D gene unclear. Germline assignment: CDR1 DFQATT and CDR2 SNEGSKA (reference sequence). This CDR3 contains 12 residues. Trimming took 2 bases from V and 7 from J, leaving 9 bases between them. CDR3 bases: TGCAGTGCTAGACAGGTTGGACAGCCCCAGCATTTT. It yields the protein CSARQVGQPQHF.

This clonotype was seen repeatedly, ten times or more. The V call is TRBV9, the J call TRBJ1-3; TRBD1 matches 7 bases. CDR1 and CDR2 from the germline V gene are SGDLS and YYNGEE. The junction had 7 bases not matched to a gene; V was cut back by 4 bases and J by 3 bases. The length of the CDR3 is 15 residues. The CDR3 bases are TGTGCCAGCAGCTTTTCGACAGGGTTTGGAAACACCATATATTTT. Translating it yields CASSFSTGFGNTIYF.

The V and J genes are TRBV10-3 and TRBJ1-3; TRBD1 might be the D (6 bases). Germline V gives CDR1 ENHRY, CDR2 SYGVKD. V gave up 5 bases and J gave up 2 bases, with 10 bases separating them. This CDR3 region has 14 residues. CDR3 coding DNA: TGTGCCATCAGTCCAGGGGACCCTGGAAACACCATATATTTT. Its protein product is CAISPGDPGNTIYF.

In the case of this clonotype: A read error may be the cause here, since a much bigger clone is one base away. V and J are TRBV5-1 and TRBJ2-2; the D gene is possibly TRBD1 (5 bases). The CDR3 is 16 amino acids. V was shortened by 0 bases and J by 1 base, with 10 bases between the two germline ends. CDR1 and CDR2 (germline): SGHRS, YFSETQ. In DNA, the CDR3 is TGCGCCAGCAGCTTGGGGCTAGACAGGAACACCGGGGAGCTGTTTTTT. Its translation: CASSLGLDRNTGELFF.

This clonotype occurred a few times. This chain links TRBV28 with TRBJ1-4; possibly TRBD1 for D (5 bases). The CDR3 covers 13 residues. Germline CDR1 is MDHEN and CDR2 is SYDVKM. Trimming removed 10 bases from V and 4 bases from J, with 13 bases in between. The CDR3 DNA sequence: TGTGCCACCAAGGGACCGATTAATGAAAAACTGTTTTTT. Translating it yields CATKGPINEKLFF.

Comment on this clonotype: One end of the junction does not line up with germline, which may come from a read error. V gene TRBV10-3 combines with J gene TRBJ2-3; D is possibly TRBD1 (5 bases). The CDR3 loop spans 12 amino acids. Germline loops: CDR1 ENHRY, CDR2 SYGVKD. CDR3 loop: CAISESQGMAHF. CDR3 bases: TGTGCCATCAGTGAGTCTCAGGGAATGGCGCATTTT.

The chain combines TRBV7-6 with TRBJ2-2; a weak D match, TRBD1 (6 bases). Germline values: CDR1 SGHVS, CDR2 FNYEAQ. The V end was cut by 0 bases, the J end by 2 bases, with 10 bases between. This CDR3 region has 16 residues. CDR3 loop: CASSLASGVNTGELFF. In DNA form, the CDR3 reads TGTGCCAGCAGCTTAGCCTCAGGGGTTAACACCGGGGAGCTGTTTTTT.

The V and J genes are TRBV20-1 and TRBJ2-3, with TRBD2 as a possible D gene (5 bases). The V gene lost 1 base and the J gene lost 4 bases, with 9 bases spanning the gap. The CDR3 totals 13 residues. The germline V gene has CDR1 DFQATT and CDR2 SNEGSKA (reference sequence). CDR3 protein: CSARGGLADTQYF. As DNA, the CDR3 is TGCAGTGCTAGAGGCGGGTTGGCAGATACGCAGTATTTT.

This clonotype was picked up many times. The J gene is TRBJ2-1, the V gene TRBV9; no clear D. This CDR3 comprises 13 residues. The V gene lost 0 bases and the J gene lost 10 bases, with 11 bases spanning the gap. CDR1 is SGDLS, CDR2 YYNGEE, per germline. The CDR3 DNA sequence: TGTGCCAGCAGCGTAGTTGGTAGTCCCGAGCAGTTCTTC. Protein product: CASSVVGSPEQFF.

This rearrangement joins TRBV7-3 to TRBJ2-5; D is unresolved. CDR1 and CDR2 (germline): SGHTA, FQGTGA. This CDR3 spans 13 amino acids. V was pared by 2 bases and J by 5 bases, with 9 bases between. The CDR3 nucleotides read TGTGCCAGCAGCTTAGGCGTTGGGGAGACCCAGTACTTC. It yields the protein CASSLGVGETQYF. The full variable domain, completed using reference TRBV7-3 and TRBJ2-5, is GAGVSQTPSNKVTEKGKYVELRCDPISGHTALYWYRQSLGQGPEFLIYFQGTGAADDSGLPNDRFFAVRPEGSVSTLKIQRTERGDSAVYLCASSLGVGETQYFGPGTRLLVL.

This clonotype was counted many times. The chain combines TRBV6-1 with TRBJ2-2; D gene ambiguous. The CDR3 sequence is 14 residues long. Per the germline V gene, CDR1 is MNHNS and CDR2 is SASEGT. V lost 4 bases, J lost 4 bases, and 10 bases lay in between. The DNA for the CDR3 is TGTGCCAGCAGTGGCGAGCATGGCACCGGGGAGCTGTTTTTT. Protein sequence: CASSGEHGTGELFF.

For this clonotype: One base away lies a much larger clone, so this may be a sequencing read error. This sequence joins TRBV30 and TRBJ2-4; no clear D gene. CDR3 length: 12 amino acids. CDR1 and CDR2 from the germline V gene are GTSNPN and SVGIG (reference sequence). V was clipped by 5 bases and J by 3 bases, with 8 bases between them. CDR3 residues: CAWCMGKNIQYF. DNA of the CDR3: TGTGCCTGGTGTATGGGCAAAAACATTCAGTACTTC.

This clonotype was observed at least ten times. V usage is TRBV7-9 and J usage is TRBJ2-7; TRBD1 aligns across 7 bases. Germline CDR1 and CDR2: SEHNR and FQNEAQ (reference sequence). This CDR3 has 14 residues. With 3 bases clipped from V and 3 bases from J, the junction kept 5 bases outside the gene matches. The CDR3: CASSLGQINYEQYF. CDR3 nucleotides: TGTGCCAGCAGCTTGGGACAGATCAACTACGAGCAGTACTTC.

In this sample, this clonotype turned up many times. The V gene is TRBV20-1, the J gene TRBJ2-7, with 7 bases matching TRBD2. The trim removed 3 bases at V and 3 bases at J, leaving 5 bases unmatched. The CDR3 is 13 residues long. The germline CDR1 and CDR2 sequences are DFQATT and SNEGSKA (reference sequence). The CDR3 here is CSARLVAGYEQYF. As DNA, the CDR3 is TGCAGTGCTAGGTTGGTAGCGGGCTACGAGCAGTACTTC.

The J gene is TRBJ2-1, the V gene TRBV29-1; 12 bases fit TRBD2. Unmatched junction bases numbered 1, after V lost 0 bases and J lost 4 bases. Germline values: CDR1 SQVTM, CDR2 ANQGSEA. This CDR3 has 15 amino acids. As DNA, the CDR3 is TGCAGCGTTGAAGAGACTAGCGGGGGTTACAATGAGCAGTTCTTC. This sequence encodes CSVEETSGGYNEQFF.

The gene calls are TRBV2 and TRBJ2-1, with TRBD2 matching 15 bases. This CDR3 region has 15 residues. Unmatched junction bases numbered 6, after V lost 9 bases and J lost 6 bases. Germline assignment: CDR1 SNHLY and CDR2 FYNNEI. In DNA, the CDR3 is TGTGCCAGTTGGGGACTAGCGGGGGGCCCCAATGAGCAGTTCTTC. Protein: CASWGLAGGPNEQFF.

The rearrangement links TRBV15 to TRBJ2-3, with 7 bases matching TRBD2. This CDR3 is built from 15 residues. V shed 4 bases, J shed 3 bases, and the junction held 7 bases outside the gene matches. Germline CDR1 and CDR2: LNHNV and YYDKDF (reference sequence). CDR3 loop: CATSTRPGLTDTQYF. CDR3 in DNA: TGTGCCACCAGCACAAGGCCGGGACTAACAGATACGCAGTATTTT.